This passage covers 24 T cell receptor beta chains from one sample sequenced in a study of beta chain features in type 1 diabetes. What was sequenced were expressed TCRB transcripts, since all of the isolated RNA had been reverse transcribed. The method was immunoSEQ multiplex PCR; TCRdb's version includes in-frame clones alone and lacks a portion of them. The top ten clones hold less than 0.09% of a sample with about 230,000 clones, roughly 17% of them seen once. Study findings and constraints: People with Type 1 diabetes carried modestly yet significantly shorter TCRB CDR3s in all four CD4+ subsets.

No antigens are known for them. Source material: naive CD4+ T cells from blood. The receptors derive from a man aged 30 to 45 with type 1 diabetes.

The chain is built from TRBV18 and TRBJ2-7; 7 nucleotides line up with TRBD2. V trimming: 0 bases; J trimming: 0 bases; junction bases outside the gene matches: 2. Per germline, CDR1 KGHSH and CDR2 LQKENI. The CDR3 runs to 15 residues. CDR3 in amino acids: CASSPPSGTSYEQYF. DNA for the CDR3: TGTGCCAGCTCACCACCGAGCGGGACCTCCTACGAGCAGTACTTC.

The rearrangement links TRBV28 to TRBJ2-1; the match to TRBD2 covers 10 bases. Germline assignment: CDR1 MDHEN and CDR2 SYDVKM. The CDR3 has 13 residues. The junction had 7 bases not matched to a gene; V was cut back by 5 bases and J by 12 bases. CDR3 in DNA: TGTGCCAGCAGTCCACCGGGACTAGCGTTGCAGTTCTTC. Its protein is CASSPPGLALQFF.

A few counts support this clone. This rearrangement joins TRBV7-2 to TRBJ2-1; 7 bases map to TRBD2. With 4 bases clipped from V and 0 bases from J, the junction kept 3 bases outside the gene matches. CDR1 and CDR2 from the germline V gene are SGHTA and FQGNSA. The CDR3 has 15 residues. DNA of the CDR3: TGTGCCAGCAGCTACCTAGCGGACTCCTACAATGAGCAGTTCTTC. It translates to CASSYLADSYNEQFF.

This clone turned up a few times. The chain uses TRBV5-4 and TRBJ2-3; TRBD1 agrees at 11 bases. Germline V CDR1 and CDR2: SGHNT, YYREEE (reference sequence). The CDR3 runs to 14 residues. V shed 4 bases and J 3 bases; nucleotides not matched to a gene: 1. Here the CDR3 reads CASSRDRGTDTQYF. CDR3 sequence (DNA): TGTGCCAGCAGCAGGGACAGGGGGACAGATACGCAGTATTTT.

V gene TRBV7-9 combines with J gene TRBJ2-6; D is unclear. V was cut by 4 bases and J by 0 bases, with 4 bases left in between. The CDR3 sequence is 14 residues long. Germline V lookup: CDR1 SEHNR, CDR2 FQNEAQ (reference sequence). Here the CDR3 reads CASSSGSGANVLTF. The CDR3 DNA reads TGTGCCAGCAGCTCAGGCTCTGGGGCCAACGTCCTGACTTTC.

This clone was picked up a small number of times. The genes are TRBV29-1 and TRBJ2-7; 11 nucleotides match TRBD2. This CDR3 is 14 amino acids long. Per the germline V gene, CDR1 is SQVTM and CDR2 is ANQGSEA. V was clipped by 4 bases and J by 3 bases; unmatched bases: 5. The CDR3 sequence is CSVGASGRFYEQYF. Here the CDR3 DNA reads TGCAGCGTTGGTGCTAGCGGGAGGTTCTACGAGCAGTACTTC.

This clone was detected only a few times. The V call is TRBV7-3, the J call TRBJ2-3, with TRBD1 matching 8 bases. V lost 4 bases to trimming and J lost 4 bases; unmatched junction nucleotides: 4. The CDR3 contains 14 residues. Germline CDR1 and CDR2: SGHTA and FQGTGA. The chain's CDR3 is CASSSDRAADTQYF. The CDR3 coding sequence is TGTGCCAGCAGCTCGGACAGGGCGGCAGATACGCAGTATTTT.

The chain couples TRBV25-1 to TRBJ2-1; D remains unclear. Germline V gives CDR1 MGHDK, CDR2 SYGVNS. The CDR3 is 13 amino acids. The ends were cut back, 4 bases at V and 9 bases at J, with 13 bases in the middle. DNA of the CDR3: TGTGCCAGCAGTGCTGACAACCTCCCTGAGCAGTTCTTC. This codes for CASSADNLPEQFF.

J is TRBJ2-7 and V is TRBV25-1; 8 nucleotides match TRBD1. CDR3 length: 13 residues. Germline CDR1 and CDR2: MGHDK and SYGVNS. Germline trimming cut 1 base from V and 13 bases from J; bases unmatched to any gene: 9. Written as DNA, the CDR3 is TGTGCCAGCAGTGAATGGGGGGACAGGCTGTCTTACTTC. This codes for CASSEWGDRLSYF.

As DNA, the CDR3 is TGTGCCAGCAGCGTAGAGGGGACAGACCTTAGGTTTCGAACTTTCTTT. This encodes CASSVEGTDLRFRTFF. The V and J genes are TRBV9 and TRBJ1-1, with 7 bases identical to TRBD1. This CDR3 region has 16 residues. The J segment lost 12 bases and the V segment lost 0 bases, leaving 17 bases of the junction unmatched. CDR1 is SGDLS, CDR2 YYNGEE, per germline. Full variable domain (outside the CDR3, taken from reference TRBV9 and TRBJ1-1): DSGVTQTPKHLITATGQRVTLRCSPRSGDLSVYWYQQSLDQGLQFLIQYYNGEERAKGNILERFSAQQFPDLHSELNLSSLELGDSALYFCASSVEGTDLRFRTFFGQGTRLTVV.

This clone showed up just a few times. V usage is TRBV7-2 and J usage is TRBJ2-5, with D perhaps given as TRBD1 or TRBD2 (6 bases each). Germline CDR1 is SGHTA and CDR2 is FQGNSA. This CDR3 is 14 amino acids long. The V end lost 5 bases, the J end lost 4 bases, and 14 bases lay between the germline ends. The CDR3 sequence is CASSPRGGIETQYF. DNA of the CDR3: TGTGCCAGCAGCCCCAGAGGGGGGATAGAGACCCAGTACTTC.

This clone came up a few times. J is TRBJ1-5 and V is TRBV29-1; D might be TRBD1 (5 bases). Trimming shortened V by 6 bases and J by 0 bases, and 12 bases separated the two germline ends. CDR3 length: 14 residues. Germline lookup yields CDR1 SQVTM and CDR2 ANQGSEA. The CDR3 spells CSVLSGYSNQPQHF. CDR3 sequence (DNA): TGCAGCGTCCTATCAGGGTATAGCAATCAGCCCCAGCATTTT.

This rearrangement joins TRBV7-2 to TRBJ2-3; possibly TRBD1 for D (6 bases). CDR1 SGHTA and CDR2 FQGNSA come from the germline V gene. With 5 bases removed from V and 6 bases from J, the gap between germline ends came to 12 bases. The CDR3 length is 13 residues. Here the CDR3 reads CASSAGQTDTQYF. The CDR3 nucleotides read TGTGCCAGCAGCGCCGGACAGACTGATACGCAGTATTTT.

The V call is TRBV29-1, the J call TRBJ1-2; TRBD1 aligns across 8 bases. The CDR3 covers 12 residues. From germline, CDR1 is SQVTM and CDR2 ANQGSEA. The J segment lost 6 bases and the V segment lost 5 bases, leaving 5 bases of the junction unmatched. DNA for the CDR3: TGCAGCGTTTCAACAGGGGGTGATGGCTACACCTTC. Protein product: CSVSTGGDGYTF.

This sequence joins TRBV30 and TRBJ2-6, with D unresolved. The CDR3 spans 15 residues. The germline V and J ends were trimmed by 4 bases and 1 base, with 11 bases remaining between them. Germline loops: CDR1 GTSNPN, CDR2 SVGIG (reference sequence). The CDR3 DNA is TGTGCCTGGACCATAGATATTTCTGGGGCCAACGTCCTGACTTTC. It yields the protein CAWTIDISGANVLTF. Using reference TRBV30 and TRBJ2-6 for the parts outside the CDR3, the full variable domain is SQTIHQWPATLVQPVGSPLSLECTVEGTSNPNLYWYRQAAGRGLQLLFYSVGIGQISSEVPQNLSASRPQDRQFILSSKKLLLSDSGFYLCAWTIDISGANVLTFGAGSRLTVL.

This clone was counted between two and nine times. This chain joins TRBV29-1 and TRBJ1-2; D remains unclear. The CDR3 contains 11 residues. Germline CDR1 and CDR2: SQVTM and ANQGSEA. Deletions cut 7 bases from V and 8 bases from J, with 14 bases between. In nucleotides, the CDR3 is TGCAGCGCTAACGGACTACGGGGCTACACCTTC. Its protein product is CSANGLRGYTF. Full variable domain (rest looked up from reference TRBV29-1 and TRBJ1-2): SAVISQKPSRDICQRGTSLTIQCQVDSQVTMMFWYRQQPGQSLTLIATANQGSEATYESGFVIDKFPISRPNLTFSTLTVSNMSPEDSSIYLCSANGLRGYTFGSGTRLTVV.

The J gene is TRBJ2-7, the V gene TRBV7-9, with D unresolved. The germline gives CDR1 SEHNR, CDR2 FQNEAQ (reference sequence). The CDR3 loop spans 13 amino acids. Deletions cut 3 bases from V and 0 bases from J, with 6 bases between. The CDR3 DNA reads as TGTGCCAGCAGCTTCCCTAGCTCCTACGAGCAGTACTTC. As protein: CASSFPSSYEQYF.

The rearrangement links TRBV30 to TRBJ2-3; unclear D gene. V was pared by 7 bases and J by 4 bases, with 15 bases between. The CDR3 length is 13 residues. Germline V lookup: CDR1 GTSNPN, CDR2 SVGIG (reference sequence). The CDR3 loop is CASQMELSDTQYF. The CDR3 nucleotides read TGTGCCTCGCAAATGGAACTGTCAGATACGCAGTATTTT.

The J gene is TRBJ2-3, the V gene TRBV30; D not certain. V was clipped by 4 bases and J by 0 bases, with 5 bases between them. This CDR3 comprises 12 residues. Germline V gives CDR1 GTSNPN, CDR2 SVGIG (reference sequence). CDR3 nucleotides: TGTGCCTGGATTAGGAGCACAGATACGCAGTATTTT. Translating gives CAWIRSTDTQYF.

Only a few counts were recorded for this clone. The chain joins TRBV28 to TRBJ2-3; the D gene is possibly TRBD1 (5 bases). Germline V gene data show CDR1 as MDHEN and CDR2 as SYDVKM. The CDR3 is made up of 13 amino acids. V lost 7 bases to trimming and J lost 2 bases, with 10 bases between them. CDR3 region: CASKKTDTDTQYF. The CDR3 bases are TGTGCCAGCAAGAAGACAGACACAGATACGCAGTATTTT.

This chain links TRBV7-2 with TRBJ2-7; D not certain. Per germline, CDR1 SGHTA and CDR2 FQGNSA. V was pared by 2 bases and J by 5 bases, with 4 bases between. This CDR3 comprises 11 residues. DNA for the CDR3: TGTGCCAGCAGCTTATTACACGAGCAGTACTTC. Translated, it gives CASSLLHEQYF.

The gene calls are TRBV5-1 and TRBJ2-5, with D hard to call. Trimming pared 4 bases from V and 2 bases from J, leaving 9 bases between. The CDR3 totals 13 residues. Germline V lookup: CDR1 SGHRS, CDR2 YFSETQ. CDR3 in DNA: TGCGCCAGCAGCGCTGACATACAAGAGACCCAGTACTTC. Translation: CASSADIQETQYF.

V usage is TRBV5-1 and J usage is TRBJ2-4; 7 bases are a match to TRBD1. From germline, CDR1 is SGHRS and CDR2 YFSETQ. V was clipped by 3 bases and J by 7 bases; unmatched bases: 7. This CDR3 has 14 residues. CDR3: CASSSATGYNIQYF. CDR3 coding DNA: TGCGCCAGCAGCTCGGCGACAGGGTACAACATTCAGTACTTC.

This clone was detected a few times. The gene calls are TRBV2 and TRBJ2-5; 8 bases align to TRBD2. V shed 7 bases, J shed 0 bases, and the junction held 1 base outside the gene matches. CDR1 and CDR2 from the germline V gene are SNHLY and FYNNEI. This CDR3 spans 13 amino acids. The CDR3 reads CASTGGYQETQYF. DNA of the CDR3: TGTGCCAGCACGGGAGGGTACCAAGAGACCCAGTACTTC.